This TCR beta chain comes out of a study of blood T cell repertoires in COVID-19. Study information: The origin of the acute and convalescent COVID-19 samples was the United States, Italy and Spain.

V lost 7 bases to trimming and J lost 4 bases; unmatched junction nucleotides: 7. Looked up from germline, CDR1 is LNHDA and CDR2 is SQIVND (reference sequence). This CDR3 is built from 14 residues. This clone was seen more than once but under ten times. Profiling relied on immunoSEQ multiplex PCR, and the TCRdb table lists in-frame clones only, not all of them. This repertoire shows roughly 200,000 clones, around nine tenths found once; its top ten account for around 1.5%. The rearrangement links TRBV19 to TRBJ2-7; 10 bases align to TRBD1. The TCR was taken from a young man with active or convalescent COVID-19. The sequencing input was peripheral blood. CDR3 sequence (DNA): TGTGCCAGTACCCCGGGGGACAGGGGTTACGAGCAGTACTTC. Translated: CASTPGDRGYEQYF.